This TCR beta chain was recovered during a study of blood T cell repertoires in COVID-19. Overall study: Samples taken during acute and convalescent COVID-19 were collected in the United States, Italy and Spain. T cells, B-cell-depleted T cells, or PBMCs provided the cDNA or gDNA that served as material.

This clone has just one count. In the original processing: Amplifying reference gene primers gave estimates of nucleated cell counts. The repertoire was sequenced with immunoSEQ multiplex PCR; TCRdb's copy has only in-frame clones and lacks some. The DNA was the basis for D and trimming; V, J and clone size are from that table. Of fewer than 100,000 clones in the sample, 91% were seen once. The source of this sequence is a woman aged 50 to 60 in a cohort sampled during active COVID-19. Sequenced input: peripheral blood.

The CDR3 loop reads CASRRDRGAGELFF. CDR3 nucleotides: TGTGCCAGCAGAAGGGACAGGGGGGCCGGGGAGCTGTTTTTT. The V and J genes are TRBV6-5 and TRBJ2-2, with 11 bases that match TRBD1. In germline, CDR1 is MNHEY, CDR2 SVGAGI. CDR3 length: 14 residues. J lost 6 bases, V lost 6 bases, and 3 bases had no gene match.